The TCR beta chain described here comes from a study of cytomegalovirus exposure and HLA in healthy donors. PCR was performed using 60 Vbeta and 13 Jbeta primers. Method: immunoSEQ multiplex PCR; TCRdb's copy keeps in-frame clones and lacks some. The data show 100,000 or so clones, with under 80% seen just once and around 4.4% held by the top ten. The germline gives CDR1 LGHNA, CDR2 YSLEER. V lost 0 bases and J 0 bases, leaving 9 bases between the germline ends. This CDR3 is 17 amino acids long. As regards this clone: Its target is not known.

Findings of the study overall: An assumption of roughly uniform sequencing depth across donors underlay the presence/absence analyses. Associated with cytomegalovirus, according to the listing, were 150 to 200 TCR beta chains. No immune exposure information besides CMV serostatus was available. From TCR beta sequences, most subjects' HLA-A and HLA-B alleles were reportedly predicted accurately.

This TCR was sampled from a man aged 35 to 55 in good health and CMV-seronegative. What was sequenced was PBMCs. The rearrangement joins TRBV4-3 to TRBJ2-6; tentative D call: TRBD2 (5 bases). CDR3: CASSQEGLRSGANVLTF. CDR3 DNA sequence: TGCGCCAGCAGCCAAGAAGGACTGCGCTCTGGGGCCAACGTCCTGACTTTC.